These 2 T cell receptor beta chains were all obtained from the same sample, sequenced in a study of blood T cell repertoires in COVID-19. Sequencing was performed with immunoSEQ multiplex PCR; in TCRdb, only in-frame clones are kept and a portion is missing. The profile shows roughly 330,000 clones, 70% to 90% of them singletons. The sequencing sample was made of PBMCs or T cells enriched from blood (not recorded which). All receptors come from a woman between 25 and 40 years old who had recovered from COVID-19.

CDR3 region: CSARVRGSSQPQHF. The DNA of the CDR3 is TGCAGCGCTCGAGTTAGGGGTTCCAGTCAGCCCCAGCATTTT. This chain joins TRBV29-1 and TRBJ1-5; possible D gene TRBD1, 5 bases. In germline, CDR1 is SQVTM, CDR2 ANQGSEA. Between the trimmed V and J ends, which lost 7 bases and 6 bases, there was a span of 19 bases. This CDR3 spans 14 amino acids.

The CDR3 DNA sequence: TGTGCCAGCAGCCAAGATCCCCAGGAGGGGTTGTTGGTTGGCTACACCTTC. It yields the protein CASSQDPQEGLLVGYTF. The chain couples TRBV14 to TRBJ1-2; the D gene is possibly TRBD1 (5 bases). Between the trimmed V and J ends, which lost 0 bases and 7 bases, there was a span of 21 bases. This CDR3 region has 17 residues. Germline-derived CDR1 and CDR2 are SGHDN and FVKESK.